This T cell receptor (beta chain) emerged from a study of blood T cell repertoires in COVID-19. The sample holds one count of this clone. In the original workflow: By means of reference gene primer amplification, nucleated cell counts were estimated. TCRdb keeps only in-frame clones here, not all; method: immunoSEQ multiplex PCR. V, J and clone size are those of that table, while D and trimming were read from the DNA. The profile shows about 240,000 clones, around 85% of them singletons. The TCR comes from a woman aged 80 or older with acute or convalescent COVID-19. Specimen: peripheral blood.

CDR3 in amino acids: CASRLTGGTNYGYTF. The CDR3, as DNA: TGTGCCAGCAGACTCACAGGGGGCACTAACTATGGCTACACCTTC. The V call is TRBV4-2, the J call TRBJ1-2; 9 nucleotides match TRBD1. The germline V gene encodes CDR1 LGHNA and CDR2 YNFKEQ. The V gene end was trimmed by 6 bases and the J gene end by 0 bases; junction bases not matched to a gene: 5. CDR3 length: 15 residues.